This TCR beta chain was observed in a study of T-cell reconstitution after alpha-beta-depleted transplantation in children. The study's findings and limits: Expanded clones from the graft, numbering several hundred, reportedly supplied alpha-beta T cells about two months after transplant.

Germline loops: CDR1 SGHAT, CDR2 FQDESV (reference sequence). The CDR3 length is 13 residues. Trimming shortened V by 1 base and J by 2 bases, and 6 bases separated the two germline ends. This clonotype was seen only a few times. The antigen remains undetermined. It was with unique molecular identifiers that the TCRbeta library was prepared. One entry per CDR3 protein results from TCRdb running MiXCR on the PCR reads. The data hold 110,000 or so distinct CDR3 sequences, with 5.5% to 7% observed a single time. This receptor was obtained from a male patient between 2 and 10 years old who had a stem cell transplant for acute lymphoblastic leukemia, so the T cells may come from the graft donor. Here the sequenced sample was PBMCs, mostly from graft donor cells, taken 360 days after TCRalphabeta/CD19-depleted stem cell transplant. This sequence joins TRBV11-1 and TRBJ2-7; no clear D. CDR3 in amino acids: CASSLDDPYEQYF. The CDR3 region has the DNA TGTGCCAGCAGCTTAGACGATCCCTACGAGCAGTACTTC.